There are a few counts of the clone carrying this T cell receptor (beta chain). Its antigen is unidentified. Using unique molecular identifiers, the investigators prepared the TCRbeta library. TCRdb re-analysed the PCR reads in MiXCR, keeping a single row per CDR3 protein. The table records 350,000 to 500,000 distinct CDR3 sequences, approximately 41% of them present only once. The CDR3 consists of 12 residues. Trimming removed 7 bases from V and 1 base from J, with 8 bases in between. The data derive from a study of T-cell reconstitution after alpha-beta-depleted transplantation in children. Study-level results: T-cell counts and diversity were attributed mostly to newly produced T cells one year after transplant.

The specimen comprised PBMCs, sampled before TCRalphabeta/CD19-depleted stem cell transplant. The receptor's source is a girl aged 2 to 10 with aplastic anemia, due to receive a stem cell transplant. The J gene is TRBJ2-7, the V gene TRBV12-3 or TRBV12-4, with D uncertain. The CDR3 reads CASTWSSYEQYF. CDR3 DNA: TGTGCCAGCACCTGGTCTTCCTACGAGCAGTACTTC.